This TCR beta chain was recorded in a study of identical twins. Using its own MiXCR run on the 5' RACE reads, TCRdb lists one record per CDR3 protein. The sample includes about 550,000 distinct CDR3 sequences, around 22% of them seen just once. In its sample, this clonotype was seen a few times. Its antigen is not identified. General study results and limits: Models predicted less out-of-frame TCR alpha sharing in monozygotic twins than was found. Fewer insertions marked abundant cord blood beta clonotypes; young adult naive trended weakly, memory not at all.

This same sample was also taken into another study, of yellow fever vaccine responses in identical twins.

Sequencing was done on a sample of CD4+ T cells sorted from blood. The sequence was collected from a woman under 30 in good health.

The CDR3 protein is CASSRGMRNTEAFF. The CDR3 coding sequence is TGTGCCAGCAGCCGCGGGATGCGGAACACTGAAGCTTTCTTT. V and J are TRBV12-3 or TRBV12-4 and TRBJ1-1; D is undetermined. The CDR3 totals 14 residues. With 6 bases removed from V and 1 base from J, the gap between germline ends came to 12 bases.